This TCR beta chain comes out of a study of blood T cell repertoires in COVID-19. Study summary: From T cells, B-cell-depleted T cells, or PBMCs came the material, which was cDNA or gDNA.

This CDR3 contains 15 residues. Germline values: CDR1 MNHEY, CDR2 SVGAGI. The junction had 2 bases not matched to a gene; V was cut back by 6 bases and J by 1 base. Using immunoSEQ multiplex PCR, the repertoire was profiled, and TCRdb retains in-frame clones only, with some absent. The sample includes hundreds of thousands of clones, 83% of them seen just once. This clonotype was sampled from a woman between 45 and 65 years old who had recovered from COVID-19. The V call is TRBV6-5, the J call TRBJ2-3; 12 bases fit TRBD2. The source material was peripheral blood. CDR3 bases: TGTGCCAGCAGCCGACTAGCGGGGGGCACAGATACGCAGTATTTT. Its protein product is CASSRLAGGTDTQYF.